These 22 T cell receptor beta chains originate from one sample sequenced in a study of blood T cell repertoires in COVID-19. The table came from immunoSEQ multiplex PCR; TCRdb's copy has only in-frame clones and leaves some out. The top ten hold about 17% of the sample, which has approximately 97,000 clones, 86% seen once. The specimen was peripheral blood. These receptors all come from an elderly woman with acute or convalescent COVID-19.

The V gene is TRBV28, the J gene TRBJ2-7, with D unresolved. The CDR3 contains 12 residues. Per germline, CDR1 MDHEN and CDR2 SYDVKM. Trimming stripped 6 bases from V and 6 bases from J, with 12 bases between. CDR3 nucleotides: TGTGCCAGCAGCCTCAATTGGGCCGAGCAGTACTTC. Protein product: CASSLNWAEQYF.

The chain recombines TRBV30 with TRBJ1-2; a possible D gene is TRBD1 (5 bases). This CDR3 is 14 amino acids long. The ends were cut back, 0 bases at V and 8 bases at J, with 16 bases in the middle. Germline CDR1 and CDR2: GTSNPN and SVGIG (reference sequence). In DNA form, the CDR3 reads TGTGCCTGGAGTGTCTCGGACAACGTAGGGGGCTACACCTTC. Its translation: CAWSVSDNVGGYTF.

The V and J genes are TRBV19 and TRBJ1-2, with D possibly being TRBD1 (5 bases). This CDR3 spans 14 amino acids. The germline V and J ends were trimmed by 5 bases and 3 bases, with 13 bases remaining between them. Per germline, CDR1 LNHDA and CDR2 SQIVND (reference sequence). DNA for the CDR3: TGTGCCAGTAGTGTCCCAGGGTGGGACTATGGCTACACCTTC. Its translation: CASSVPGWDYGYTF.

The J gene is TRBJ2-7, the V gene TRBV9; 8 nucleotides agree with TRBD1. Germline CDR1 reads SGDLS; CDR2 reads YYNGEE. This CDR3 comprises 13 residues. V lost 0 bases and J lost 9; bases outside the gene matches: 5. Written as DNA, the CDR3 is TGTGCCAGCAGCGTAGGGCAGGGGGCTGTGCAGTACTTC. Its protein is CASSVGQGAVQYF. The variable domain in full, completed from reference TRBV9 and TRBJ2-7, reads DSGVTQTPKHLITATGQRVTLRCSPRSGDLSVYWYQQSLDQGLQFLIQYYNGEERAKGNILERFSAQQFPDLHSELNLSSLELGDSALYFCASSVGQGAVQYFGPGTRLTVT.

The V gene is TRBV19, the J gene TRBJ1-4; no clear D. The V gene's germline CDR1 is LNHDA and CDR2 SQIVND (reference sequence). This CDR3 is 15 amino acids long. Trimming cost V 3 bases and J 3 bases, with 11 bases left between them. DNA of the CDR3: TGTGCCAGTAGTATGTCTCGGTCCCCTAATGAAAAACTGTTTTTT. Translating it yields CASSMSRSPNEKLFF.

The rearrangement joins TRBV15 to TRBJ2-3; the match to TRBD2 covers 11 bases. The trim removed 0 bases at V and 0 bases at J, leaving 5 bases unmatched. The germline V gene encodes CDR1 LNHNV and CDR2 YYDKDF (reference sequence). The CDR3 extends over 18 amino acids. For the CDR3, the DNA is TGTGCCACCAGCAGAGATGCACTAGCGGGGGCAAGCACAGATACGCAGTATTTT. It specifies CATSRDALAGASTDTQYF.

The V gene is TRBV4-1, the J gene TRBJ2-7; D not certain. The V gene lost 3 bases and the J gene lost 3 bases, with 9 bases spanning the gap. This CDR3 region has 13 residues. Germline CDR1 reads MGHRA; CDR2 reads YSYEKL. CDR3 protein: CASSQAGHYEQYF. The CDR3 DNA follows: TGCGCCAGCAGCCAGGCTGGGCACTACGAGCAGTACTTC.

The J gene is TRBJ1-5, the V gene TRBV12-3 or TRBV12-4, with D maybe TRBD1 (5 bases). The CDR3 totals 13 residues. Trimming removed 1 base from V and 5 bases from J, with 6 bases in between. The CDR3 nucleotides are TGTGCCAGCAGTTTAGGACAGTATCAGCCCCAGCATTTT. Residues: CASSLGQYQPQHF.

This clone appeared once. V and J are TRBV5-8 and TRBJ2-7; 7 bases match TRBD1. The junction had 7 bases not matched to a gene; V was cut back by 2 bases and J by 2 bases. This CDR3 has 15 amino acids. Germline CDR1 reads SGHTS; CDR2 reads YDEGEE. The CDR3 DNA reads as TGTGCCAGCAGCTTTACCGGGACAGTCCCCTACGAGCAGTACTTC. Protein sequence: CASSFTGTVPYEQYF.

This sequence joins TRBV19 and TRBJ1-4; no clear D gene. This CDR3 spans 16 amino acids. CDR1 LNHDA and CDR2 SQIVND come from the germline V gene (reference sequence). V lost 8 bases, J lost 5 bases, and 21 bases lay in between. Here the CDR3 reads CASRRRAVLSNEKLFF. In DNA form, the CDR3 reads TGTGCCAGTCGGCGGCGGGCTGTACTATCGAATGAAAAACTGTTTTTT. Together with reference TRBV19 and TRBJ1-4, the CDR3 gives the full variable domain: DGGITQSPKYLFRKEGQNVTLSCEQNLNHDAMYWYRQDPGQGLRLIYYSQIVNDFQKGDIAEGYSVSREKKESFPLTVTSAQKNPTAFYLCASRRRAVLSNEKLFFGSGTQLSVL.

The J gene is TRBJ1-1, the V gene TRBV15; 7 bases fit TRBD1. This CDR3 contains 13 residues. V gave up 9 bases and J gave up 4 bases; unmatched junction bases: 8. Germline V lookup: CDR1 LNHNV, CDR2 YYDKDF (reference sequence). In nucleotides, the CDR3 is TGTGCCACAAGCCCCGACAGGGTCACTGAAGCTTTCTTT. Translating it yields CATSPDRVTEAFF. The full variable domain, its missing parts supplied by reference TRBV15 and TRBJ1-1, is DAMVIQNPRYQVTQFGKPVTLSCSQTLNHNVMYWYQQKSSQAPKLLFHYYDKDFNNEADTPDNFQSRRPNTSFCFLDIRSPGLGDTAMYLCATSPDRVTEAFFGQGTRLTVV.

The chain employs TRBV19 and TRBJ2-1; 9 positions agree with TRBD2. This CDR3 region has 14 residues. The V and J ends lost 7 bases and 4 bases, in that order; junction bases with no gene match: 5. Germline CDR1 reads LNHDA; CDR2 reads SQIVND (reference sequence). CDR3 in amino acids: CASMPLAGYNEQFF. CDR3 nucleotide sequence: TGTGCCAGTATGCCCCTAGCGGGGTACAATGAGCAGTTCTTC.

The chain uses TRBV7-8 and TRBJ2-5; D is possibly TRBD1 (6 bases). The CDR3 totals 13 residues. V was trimmed by 5 bases and J by 2 bases, leaving 9 bases between them. Germline CDR1 reads SGHVS; CDR2 reads FQNEAQ. Here the CDR3 DNA reads TGTGCCAGCAGCCGGACAGAACAAGAGACCCAGTACTTC. The encoded protein is CASSRTEQETQYF.

This chain links TRBV5-5 with TRBJ2-2, with D unresolved. CDR1 and CDR2 (germline): SGHKS, YYEKEE (reference sequence). The CDR3 extends over 15 amino acids. Deletions cut 0 bases from V and 0 bases from J, with 6 bases between. In nucleotides, the CDR3 is TGTGCCAGCAGCTTGGTGGCGGCGAACACCGGGGAGCTGTTTTTT. It yields the protein CASSLVAANTGELFF.

The rearrangement uses TRBV3-1 (or the pseudogene TRBV3-2) and TRBJ1-1, with TRBD1 as a possible D gene (5 bases). Trimming stripped 1 base from V and 5 bases from J, with 11 bases between. The CDR3 is made up of 14 amino acids. Germline CDR1 reads LGHDT; CDR2 reads YNNKEL (reference sequence). The CDR3 nucleotides are TGTGCCAGCAGCCAAGGGGGCAGGGTTACTGAAGCTTTCTTT. Translating it yields CASSQGGRVTEAFF.

This chain connects TRBV3-1 (or the pseudogene TRBV3-2) to TRBJ2-3, with 7 bases fitting TRBD2. CDR3 size: 17 residues. CDR1 and CDR2 (germline): LGHDT, YNNKEL (reference sequence). J lost 3 bases, V lost 4 bases, and 13 bases had no gene match. The CDR3 DNA reads TGTGCCAGCAGCCCATCGCGGGGAGGGACCAGTACAGATACGCAGTATTTT. Its translation is CASSPSRGGTSTDTQYF.

This chain uses TRBV19 with TRBJ2-2; D gene unclear. Per germline, CDR1 LNHDA and CDR2 SQIVND (reference sequence). This CDR3 contains 14 residues. Trimming pared 5 bases from V and 4 bases from J, leaving 11 bases between. CDR3 DNA: TGTGCCAGTAGTCGCGGCCTAACCACCGGGGAGCTGTTTTTT. It codes for CASSRGLTTGELFF.

The chain is built from TRBV18 and TRBJ1-1; TRBD1 aligns across 8 bases. The CDR3 consists of 15 residues. Unmatched junction bases numbered 2, after V lost 1 base and J lost 1 base. The germline V gene encodes CDR1 KGHSH and CDR2 LQKENI. CDR3 coding DNA: TGTGCCAGCTCACCACAGGGGACAGGGAACACTGAAGCTTTCTTT. Translation gives CASSPQGTGNTEAFF.

V is TRBV19 and J is TRBJ1-1; a weak D match, TRBD1 (6 bases). The CDR3 runs 15 residues. CDR1 and CDR2 from the germline V gene are LNHDA and SQIVND (reference sequence). The V gene lost 5 bases and the J gene lost 1 base, with 14 bases spanning the gap. In DNA form, the CDR3 reads TGTGCCAGTAGTCGGGCGGGGGGCTGGAACACTGAAGCTTTCTTT. It specifies CASSRAGGWNTEAFF.

This chain uses TRBV11-2 with TRBJ2-7; D is unresolved. CDR3 length equals 12 residues. The V and J ends lost 1 base and 3 bases respectively, with 4 bases between them. Germline V gene lookup returns CDR1 SGHAT and CDR2 FQNNGV. In nucleotides, the CDR3 is TGTGCCAGCAGCTTAGTGCGCTACGAGCAGTACTTC. This encodes CASSLVRYEQYF.

DNA of the CDR3: TGCGCCAGCAGCCAAGATCCGACAGGGAGATACACCGGGGAGCTGTTTTTT. Amino acid sequence: CASSQDPTGRYTGELFF. This rearrangement joins TRBV4-1 to TRBJ2-2, with 7 nucleotides matching TRBD1. This CDR3 is 17 amino acids long. Looked up from germline, CDR1 is MGHRA and CDR2 is YSYEKL. V lost 0 bases, J lost 3 bases, and 7 bases stayed unmatched.

The J gene is TRBJ1-2, the V gene TRBV19; D may be TRBD1 (5 bases). The V end lost 4 bases, the J end lost 6 bases, and 12 bases lay between the germline ends. The CDR3 runs to 13 residues. Germline assignment: CDR1 LNHDA and CDR2 SQIVND (reference sequence). The CDR3 loop reads CASSTRVFHGYTF. DNA for the CDR3: TGTGCCAGTAGTACCAGGGTCTTCCATGGCTACACCTTC.